The 18 T cell receptor beta chains reported below all come from one sample, sequenced in a study of PD-1 blockade in mismatch repair-deficient tumors. Assay: immunoSEQ multiplex PCR; the TCRdb copy retains only in-frame clones and omits some. The sample has roughly 34,000 clones; more than 70% are singletons. Material: PBMCs, obtained less than 7 weeks after starting pembrolizumab. The receptors were gathered from an adult with mismatch repair-deficient cancer.

This chain connects TRBV18 to TRBJ2-3; maybe TRBD2 (6 bases). The CDR3 has 16 amino acids. Per germline, CDR1 KGHSH and CDR2 LQKENI. Deletions cut 3 bases from V and 1 base from J, with 14 bases between. CDR3 sequence reads: CASSPPFGSGTDTQYF. The CDR3 region has the DNA TGTGCCAGCTCACCCCCCTTCGGGAGTGGCACAGATACGCAGTATTTT.

This clone was seen only a few times. V is TRBV2 and J is TRBJ2-3; possible D gene TRBD2, 5 bases. The CDR3 is 12 amino acids. Germline V lookup: CDR1 SNHLY, CDR2 FYNNEI. Trimming stripped 6 bases from V and 4 bases from J, with 8 bases between. Here the CDR3 DNA reads TGTGCCAGCAGCCTAGCACCAGATACGCAGTATTTT. The encoded protein is CASSLAPDTQYF.

This clone was observed a single time. The chain links TRBV5-1 to TRBJ2-3, with 12 bases identical to TRBD2. With 0 bases clipped from V and 0 bases from J, the junction kept 11 bases outside the gene matches. The CDR3 loop spans 20 amino acids. Germline V gene sequence: CDR1 SGHRS, CDR2 YFSETQ. The CDR3, as DNA: TGCGCCAGCAGCTTGGGGTTGACTAGCGGGAGTTGGGCTAGCACAGATACGCAGTATTTT. Translating gives CASSLGLTSGSWASTDTQYF.

The chain recombines TRBV7-3 with TRBJ2-1; D ambiguous. Germline V gene lookup returns CDR1 SGHTA and CDR2 FQGTGA. This CDR3 contains 12 residues. V was shortened by 5 bases and J by 9 bases, with 11 bases between the two germline ends. For the CDR3, the DNA is TGTGCCAGCAGCCTTAGCAGTGGTGAGCAGTTCTTC. It yields the protein CASSLSSGEQFF.

The gene calls are TRBV29-1 and TRBJ1-2; D is ambiguous. The CDR3 extends over 13 amino acids. From germline, CDR1 is SQVTM and CDR2 ANQGSEA. V was shortened by 2 bases and J by 6 bases, with 13 bases between the two germline ends. The CDR3 loop is CSVEPASSDGYTF. CDR3 bases: TGCAGCGTTGAACCCGCTTCAAGCGATGGCTACACCTTC.

V and J are TRBV6-6 and TRBJ1-1, with unresolved D. CDR3 size: 16 residues. V dropped 0 bases and J dropped 1 base, with 12 bases sitting between them. Germline V gene lookup returns CDR1 MNHNY and CDR2 SVGAGI (reference sequence). The CDR3 spells CASSYSILSGNTEAFF. CDR3 DNA sequence: TGTGCCAGCAGTTACTCGATTCTGAGTGGGAACACTGAAGCTTTCTTT.

V and J are TRBV30 and TRBJ2-5, with 7 nucleotides matching TRBD1. The CDR3 runs 12 residues. From germline, CDR1 is GTSNPN and CDR2 SVGIG (reference sequence). The V gene end was trimmed by 7 bases and the J gene end by 4 bases; junction bases not matched to a gene: 6. The CDR3 spells CASQGLGETQYF. CDR3 DNA: TGTGCCTCACAGGGGCTGGGAGAGACCCAGTACTTC. Combining the CDR3 with reference TRBV30 and TRBJ2-5 gives the whole variable domain SQTIHQWPATLVQPVGSPLSLECTVEGTSNPNLYWYRQAAGRGLQLLFYSVGIGQISSEVPQNLSASRPQDRQFILSSKKLLLSDSGFYLCASQGLGETQYFGPGTRLLVL.

The rearrangement links TRBV7-3 to TRBJ2-7; 7 positions agree with TRBD2. V dropped 5 bases and J dropped 0; count of bases not matched to a gene: 7. Germline V gives CDR1 SGHTA, CDR2 FQGTGA. This CDR3 is 15 amino acids long. The CDR3 DNA reads TGTGCCAGCAGCCGCGGGGGAGATAGCTCCTACGAGCAGTACTTC. It codes for CASSRGGDSSYEQYF.

The chain has TRBV6-1 and TRBJ2-1; possible D gene TRBD2, 5 bases. Trimming shortened V by 5 bases and J by 3 bases, and 14 bases separated the two germline ends. The CDR3 has 15 amino acids. Germline V lookup: CDR1 MNHNS, CDR2 SASEGT. In DNA, the CDR3 is TGTGCCAGCAGTCCTTTAAGCGGCGACTACAATGAGCAGTTCTTC. It is translated as CASSPLSGDYNEQFF.

V is TRBV7-3 and J is TRBJ2-1; 7 nucleotides align to TRBD1. The CDR3 consists of 13 residues. Germline V gene data show CDR1 as SGHTA and CDR2 as FQGTGA. Trimming removed 5 bases from V and 6 bases from J; junction bases left unmatched: 4. Here the CDR3 DNA reads TGTGCCAGCAGCCTAAGACAGGGCAATGAGCAGTTCTTC. Its translation: CASSLRQGNEQFF.

This sequence joins TRBV11-2 and TRBJ1-2; 9 nucleotides line up with TRBD1. This CDR3 spans 18 amino acids. V was pared by 7 bases and J by 2 bases, with 17 bases of the junction left unmatched. Germline values: CDR1 SGHAT, CDR2 FQNNGV. The DNA for the CDR3 is TGTGCCAGCACCATTTTGCGGGACAGGGAAAAGAAAAACTATGGCTACACCTTC. Its translation is CASTILRDREKKNYGYTF. Full variable domain (outside the CDR3, taken from reference TRBV11-2 and TRBJ1-2): EAGVAQSPRYKIIEKRQSVAFWCNPISGHATLYWYQQILGQGPKLLIQFQNNGVVDDSQLPKDRFSAERLKGVDSTLKIQPAKLEDSAVYLCASTILRDREKKNYGYTFGSGTRLTVV.

The chain combines TRBV7-3 with TRBJ2-7, with D possibly TRBD2 on 5 matching bases. V was trimmed by 5 bases and J by 2 bases, leaving 13 bases between them. CDR3 length: 14 amino acids. Germline values: CDR1 SGHTA, CDR2 FQGTGA. CDR3 sequence (DNA): TGTGCCAGCAGCCTAGGAGGACCGCCCTACGAGCAGTACTTC. Translating gives CASSLGGPPYEQYF.

The chain recombines TRBV5-1 with TRBJ2-1; 13 bases are a match to TRBD2. This CDR3 region has 16 residues. The V gene's germline CDR1 is SGHRS and CDR2 YFSETQ. Trimming removed 4 bases from V and 8 bases from J; junction bases left unmatched: 9. The CDR3 here is CASSQLGLAGPDEQFF. CDR3 bases: TGCGCCAGCAGCCAACTGGGACTAGCGGGGCCGGATGAGCAGTTCTTC. The whole variable domain, filled in from reference TRBV5-1 and TRBJ2-1, reads KAGVTQTPRYLIKTRGQQVTLSCSPISGHRSVSWYQQTPGQGLQFLFEYFSETQRNKGNFPGRFSGRQFSNSRSEMNVSTLELGDSALYLCASSQLGLAGPDEQFFGPGTRLTVL.

The rearrangement uses TRBV7-2 and TRBJ2-5, with 7 bases identical to TRBD2. CDR1 and CDR2 (germline): SGHTA, FQGNSA. CDR3 length: 12 amino acids. The ends lost 5 bases at V and 11 bases at J; junction bases unmatched: 8. CDR3 loop: CASSPPGREQYF. The CDR3 DNA is TGTGCCAGCAGCCCTCCGGGGCGGGAGCAGTACTTC.

This chain connects TRBV18 to TRBJ1-5; the D is unclear. This CDR3 is 16 amino acids long. Deletions cut 0 bases from V and 0 bases from J, with 9 bases between. Germline CDR1 and CDR2: KGHSH and LQKENI. CDR3 sequence reads: CASSPPSRNSNQPQHF. CDR3 nucleotides: TGTGCCAGCTCACCACCGAGCAGGAATAGCAATCAGCCCCAGCATTTT.

This sequence joins TRBV28 and TRBJ1-2, with a weak D call TRBD1 (5 bases). V lost 3 bases and J lost 8, with 13 bases in between. Germline CDR1 and CDR2: MDHEN and SYDVKM. This CDR3 has 13 residues. In nucleotides, the CDR3 is TGTGCCAGCAGTTTGAGGGACGGGGGAGGCTACACCTTC. Translation: CASSLRDGGGYTF.

This chain links TRBV2 with TRBJ2-1; D may be TRBD1 (7 bases). Trimming pared 5 bases from V and 2 bases from J, leaving 13 bases between. Germline lookup yields CDR1 SNHLY and CDR2 FYNNEI. There are 15 residues in the CDR3. CDR3 region: CASSSQGGTYNEQFF. The CDR3 DNA reads TGTGCCAGCAGTTCTCAGGGGGGCACCTACAATGAGCAGTTCTTC.

The V gene is TRBV23-1, the J gene TRBJ1-4; D not certain. TRBV23-1 has ORF status, its function being uncertain. The CDR3 contains 15 residues. Trimming took 7 bases from V and 3 from J, leaving 15 bases between them. The DNA for the CDR3 is TGCGCCAGCACCTCTTTGGCCCCCTCTAATGAAAAACTGTTTTTT. Amino acid sequence: CASTSLAPSNEKLFF.